This T cell receptor beta chain was sequenced in a study of cytomegalovirus exposure and HLA in healthy donors (dated by TCRdb to the late 2010s). Turning to the overall study: An earlier analysis of approximately 600 of the donors reported 250 to 300 Gb of sequence data and 100 million to 140 million unique TCR beta sequences from 190 million or so T cells. An early release covering some 640 HLA-typed donors comprised approximately 300 gigabases of sequencing data and roughly 85 million unique TCR sequences. Among the roughly 400 genotyped donors, 75% to 90% belonged to the genetic ancestry cluster associated with self-reported Caucasian donors. The study was designed to test whether signatures of past pathogen exposure could be identified by cataloging public T cell receptors. Using immunosequencing, the study profiled T cell repertoires from approximately 700 subjects and related those repertoires to cytomegalovirus serostatus. A separate validation cohort of 90 to 150 different subjects was used in addition to the roughly 720-subject first cohort. To predict cytomegalovirus infection status, the study combined high-throughput TCR immunosequencing, statistical association of individual TCRs with disease status, and machine learning. A later analysis re-analyzed previously published TCR beta repertoires from about 600 donors and added high-resolution HLA genotyping to study TCR occurrence patterns. In the later analysis, no new phenotypic data were used to find candidate immune exposures; instead, reliance was placed on TCR beta sequences and their occurrence across donors. An earlier analysis of some 500 of the donors used high-throughput TCR beta sequencing to judge whether each TCR beta V gene segment behaved as functional or pseudogenic. Alongside the repertoire data, information on donor age, sex, ethnicity and CMV serostatus was compiled. A later genetic analysis used genome-wide SNP genotypes for about three fifths of the 666 donors, treating that subset as a discovery cohort. Every discovery cohort repertoire had been produced on one sequencing platform. HLA typing covered class I and class II loci at four-digit resolution. Typing coverage varied by locus: about 629-630 donors for A, B, C, DRB1 and DQB1; roughly 510 for DQA1; over 600 for DPA1; more than 450 for DPB1. A handful of DR-DQ haplotypes were handled as single units for association and clustering because linkage in the cohort was strong. Among 300 to 450 genotyped donors of the cohort, an average of approximately 250,000 unique TCR beta nucleotide sequences were sequenced per donor, roughly 18% of them non-productive.

The CDR3 numbers 13 residues from cysteine through phenylalanine. The CDR3 DNA has 39 bases and is translated from base 1. The V and J ends are trimmed by 5 bases and 3 bases, leaving 11 bases between them. CDR1 and CDR2 (SGHRS, YFSETQ) derive from the germline V gene. The cohort comprised some 700 healthy bone marrow donors. At the time of sampling, every cohort member was nominally healthy, though immune exposures that went unrecorded were likely present. The donor tested CMV seropositive and was one of the 289 seropositive cohort members. A peripheral blood sample was provided by each donor, and peripheral blood mononuclear cells were used for TCR beta sequencing. Genomic DNA extraction from the blood cell samples was performed with the Qiagen DNeasy Blood Extraction Kit. The method was the immunoSEQ multiplex PCR assay. For the multiplex PCR, a mixture combining 60 forward primers for TCR Vbeta segments and 13 reverse primers for TCR Jbeta segments was used. Amplification of the CDR3 region of rearranged TCR beta genes was performed with a multiplex PCR assay on genomic DNA. Amplified TCR beta libraries were sequenced as 87-base-pair reads on the Illumina HiSeq System. Turning to the authors' computational methods: A later analysis tallied tens of millions of unique TCR beta chains across the 650 to 750 repertoires, and about 10 million of those chains were shared by two or more donors. Raw reads were error-corrected and collapsed into unique sequences by a nearest-neighbor algorithm in which closely related sequences were merged to remove PCR and sequencing errors. To assign V, D and J gene segments, CDR3 sequences were aligned to IMGT reference sequences. For a sequence to be retained, at least a six-nucleotide match to both a V gene segment and a J gene segment was required. A rearrangement counted as productive if the CDR3 had no stop codons and remained in frame with V and J, and every other rearrangement counted as non-productive. CDR3 was defined by IMGT convention, running from the second conserved V-encoded cysteine to the conserved J-encoded phenylalanine. The earlier analysis of about 500 of the donors excluded sequences that lacked an unambiguous match to a single V gene segment. In an earlier analysis of almost 600 of the donors, a V segment was called functional when productive rearrangements were above 56.7%, and segregating when the standard deviation between donors exceeded 5%. To diagnose cytomegalovirus status from the catalog of TCR beta chain sequences, a statistical classification framework was built. In a later analysis, TCR nucleotide sequences were compared against IMGT/GENE-DB human TR gene sequences so that V and J genes could be assigned. Using the TCRdist pipeline, a later analysis assigned CDR3 sequences along with most-parsimonious VDJ recombination scenarios. In a later analysis, every TCR beta chain was defined by the combination of its CDR3 amino acid sequence and its V-gene family, and reads without a unique V-gene family were dropped. A later analysis removed 592 highly shared, low-generation-probability nucleotide sequences to deal with suspected cross-contamination and a sequencing artifact. In a later analysis, a clonal expansion index was calculated for each public chain from normalized within-repertoire ranks of inferred template counts. A later analysis computed generation probabilities with a VDJ recombination model fitted to out-of-frame rearrangements, and checked the results against IGoR. In a later analysis, TCR-TCR, TCR-HLA and TCR-CMV co-occurrence was scored with hypergeometric tests, and a repertoire-size bias correction was applied to TCR pairs. To estimate false discovery rates, a later analysis permuted the HLA or CMV assignments 20 times. In a later analysis, co-occurring TCRs were grouped with DBSCAN, and TCRdist sequence similarity was added when clustering was performed within HLA-allele-positive subsets. Repertoires with fewer than 30,000 or more than 120,000 public chains were left out of co-occurrence clustering, as were about 5 repertoires with anomalous nucleotide sharing. TCRdb stores this immuneACCESS table with in-frame sequences only. Part of the clones is absent; in the studies checked, under half of the shortfall reflects unresolved V genes, and no reason is known for the rest. V, J and clone size reflect that table, while D and trimming were determined from the DNA. For this sample the table gives roughly 150,000 clones, of which 85% were detected only once. The ten top clones hold 2.5% of the sample.

On the study overall, not on this receptor specifically: A further reported finding was that TCR beta sequences accurately predicted the HLA-A and HLA-B alleles for most subjects in the first cohort. This cohort had only TCR beta chains sequenced, and the lack of alpha or paired-chain data limited which features could be detected. A later analysis found that most CMV-associated TCR beta chains appeared HLA-restricted, with HLA associations seemingly driven largely by CMV exposure. The only immune exposure information available for the cohort was CMV serostatus. V-gene and J-gene trimming of TCR beta chains was associated with a missense DCLRE1C variant in a later genetic analysis, and the association was replicated in an independent cohort. When HLA alleles, especially DR and DQ, strongly co-occurred, TCR associations were difficult to assign to individual alleles. Because HLA typing was unavailable for some donors at each locus, only the typed subset was used in association tests. An earlier analysis of around 600 of the donors showed that most TCR beta V segments appeared in productive rearrangements either about 87% or about 30% of the time, which broadly matched IMGT annotations. In the study, some 160 TCR beta chains were listed as associated with cytomegalovirus. Roughly uniform sequencing depth across donors was assumed in presence/absence analyses, although this assumption may not hold. Because counts were too low, roughly 18 rarely observed V segments, including chromosome 9 orphons, were left out of the earlier analysis of 500 to 650 of the donors. According to a later analysis, parvovirus B19, influenza, CMV and Epstein-Barr virus appeared linked to several top co-occurrence clusters. Linkage disequilibrium might explain the correlated functional status among segregating V segments, but an unknown experimental factor could not be ruled out. Compared with equally common non-associated chains, HLA-associated TCR beta chains in a later analysis were more clonally expanded and had lower generation probabilities. A later analysis found that TCR association rates varied across HLA loci, with DRB1 alleles showing the most associated TCRs and HLA-C alleles the fewest. A later analysis associated about 17,000 TCR beta sequences with specific HLA alleles at a false discovery rate of 0.05. Compared with the approximately 670-donor mean, donors in an Asian-associated ancestry cluster had fewer N-insertions in productive TCRs, according to a later genetic analysis. A group of highly shared sequence variants was considered likely to be a technical artifact of the sequencing pipeline. In both the original and validation cohorts, the classifier was reported to diagnose cytomegalovirus status with high specificity and sensitivity. Across donors, most TCR sequences were observed very rarely, whereas some public TCRs were present in many individuals. Some IMGT-functional V segments, including TRBV6-2 and TRBV6-3, could not be told apart with the 87-base-pair reads, so those segments were excluded. In vitro tests confirmed that a few of the cytomegalovirus-associated TCR beta chains recognize cytomegalovirus antigens. The authors suggested that the approach could potentially be extended to other disease states and immunological phenotypes.

A remark on this clone: Its antigen target is currently unknown. No clone much larger than this one lies a single base away; base qualities are absent.

The origin of this receptor is a man younger than 45 in good health and CMV-seropositive. The sample comprised PBMCs. The chain joins TRBV5-1 to TRBJ1-1; the D gene cannot be named for sure. The bases read TGCGCCAGCAGTGCACAGCTGGACACTGAAGCTTTCTTT. Its protein reads: CASSAQLDTEAFF.